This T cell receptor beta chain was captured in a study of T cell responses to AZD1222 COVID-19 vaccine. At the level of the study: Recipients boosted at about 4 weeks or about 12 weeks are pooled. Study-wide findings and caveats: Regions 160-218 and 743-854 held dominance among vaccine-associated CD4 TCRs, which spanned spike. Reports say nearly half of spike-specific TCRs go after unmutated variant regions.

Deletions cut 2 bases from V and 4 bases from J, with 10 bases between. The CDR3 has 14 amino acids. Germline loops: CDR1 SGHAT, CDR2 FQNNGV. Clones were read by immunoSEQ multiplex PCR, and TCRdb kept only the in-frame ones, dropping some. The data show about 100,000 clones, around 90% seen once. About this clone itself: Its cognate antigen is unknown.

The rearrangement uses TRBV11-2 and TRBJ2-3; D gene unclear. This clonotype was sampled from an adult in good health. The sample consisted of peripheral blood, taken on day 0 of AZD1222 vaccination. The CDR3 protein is CASSLMGSADTQYF. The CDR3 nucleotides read TGTGCCAGCAGCTTAATGGGCAGCGCAGATACGCAGTATTTT. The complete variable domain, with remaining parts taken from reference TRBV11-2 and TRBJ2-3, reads EAGVAQSPRYKIIEKRQSVAFWCNPISGHATLYWYQQILGQGPKLLIQFQNNGVVDDSQLPKDRFSAERLKGVDSTLKIQPAKLEDSAVYLCASSLMGSADTQYFGPGTRLTVL.